Listed below are T cell receptor beta chains from one sample, sequenced in a study of T cells after yellow fever vaccination. TCRdb recomputed calls from the 5' RACE reads with MiXCR, one row per CDR3 protein. The repertoire includes some 250,000 distinct CDR3 sequences, roughly 3.7% of them detected once, and around a fifth sits in the top ten. Sequencing was performed on PBMCs, taken 15 days after the yellow fever booster vaccination. All receptors come from a man younger than 35 who received the YFV17D yellow fever vaccine. The CDR3 runs from the conserved cysteine through the conserved F or W. A D gene is named only where the DNA matches it firmly. Not every row has a clone size; where given, it reads once, few, many or a size class.

cdr3_nt: TGTGCCAGCAGCGCGGTACTAGCGGGGGGGCCGAATGAGCAGTTCTTC; cdr3_aa: CASSAVLAGGPNEQFF; clone_size: many; d_call: TRBD2; j_call: TRBJ2-1; v_call: TRBV7-7
cdr3_nt: TGCGCCAGCTTCCGAGGGACTAGCAGGGAGACCCAGTACTTC; cdr3_aa: CASFRGTSRETQYF; clone_size: many; d_call: TRBD2; j_call: TRBJ2-5; v_call: TRBV5-1
cdr3_nt: TGCAGTGCTGGGGACAGGGTCTATCAGCCCCAGCATTTT; cdr3_aa: CSAGDRVYQPQHF; clone_size: many; d_call: TRBD1; j_call: TRBJ1-5; v_call: TRBV20-1
cdr3_nt: TGCAGTGCCAGCGGATCCTTTATGAACACTGAAGCTTTCTTT; cdr3_aa: CSASGSFMNTEAFF; clone_size: many; d_call: -; j_call: TRBJ1-1; v_call: TRBV20-1
cdr3_nt: TGTGCCAGCAGAAGGGGGCTGAGCACTGAAGCTTTCTTT; cdr3_aa: CASRRGLSTEAFF; clone_size: many; d_call: TRBD1; j_call: TRBJ1-1; v_call: TRBV12-3/TRBV12-4
cdr3_nt: TGTGCCAGCAGTGAAGAAGGGACGAGGTTCGGGTCGCAGTATTTT; cdr3_aa: CASSEEGTRFGSQYF; clone_size: many; d_call: -; j_call: TRBJ2-3; v_call: TRBV2
cdr3_nt: TGTGCTAGTGGTTTGGGGACCCGGGGACAGGAGAACACCGGGGAGCTGTTTTTT; cdr3_aa: CASGLGTRGQENTGELFF; clone_size: many; d_call: TRBD1; j_call: TRBJ2-2; v_call: TRBV12-5
cdr3_nt: TGCAGTGCTAGAGATCCGCTTGCCATTTCACCCCTCCACTTT; cdr3_aa: CSARDPLAISPLHF; clone_size: many; d_call: -; j_call: TRBJ1-6; v_call: TRBV20-1
cdr3_nt: TGTGCCAGCCGTCCGTCGGGAGAGGACGAGCAGTACTTC; cdr3_aa: CASRPSGEDEQYF; clone_size: many; d_call: -; j_call: TRBJ2-7; v_call: TRBV11-2
cdr3_nt: TGTGCCACCAGTGATTTGCCCAGGGGCTATGGCTACACCTTC; cdr3_aa: CATSDLPRGYGYTF; clone_size: many; d_call: -; j_call: TRBJ1-2; v_call: TRBV24-1
cdr3_nt: TGCAGCGTTGAAGGTTTGGTCCCTTACAATGAGCAGTTCTTC; cdr3_aa: CSVEGLVPYNEQFF; clone_size: many; d_call: -; j_call: TRBJ2-1; v_call: TRBV29-1
cdr3_nt: TGTGCCATAGGGGGACAGGCCGGGGAGACCCAGTACTTC; cdr3_aa: CAIGGQAGETQYF; clone_size: many; d_call: TRBD1; j_call: TRBJ2-5; v_call: TRBV2
cdr3_nt: TGTGCCAGCAGCTCCCTCACAGTCACAGATACGCAGTATTTT; cdr3_aa: CASSSLTVTDTQYF; clone_size: many; d_call: -; j_call: TRBJ2-3; v_call: TRBV7-2
cdr3_nt: TGCGCCAGCAACAGGGGAAGTGTTGTCGAGGAGACCCAGTACTTC; cdr3_aa: CASNRGSVVEETQYF; clone_size: many; d_call: TRBD1; j_call: TRBJ2-5; v_call: TRBV23-1
cdr3_nt: TGTGCCAGTAGTTTCGGGACAGGGGGTTACAATGAGCAGTTCTTC; cdr3_aa: CASSFGTGGYNEQFF; clone_size: few; d_call: TRBD1; j_call: TRBJ2-1; v_call: TRBV19
cdr3_nt: TGTGCCAGCTCACCACCAGAGGGGGCAGGAGAAACCTTC; cdr3_aa: CASSPPEGAGETF; clone_size: many; d_call: TRBD1; j_call: TRBJ1-2; v_call: TRBV18
cdr3_nt: TGTGCCAGCAGTCGACAGGGGTCCGGGCAGCCCCAGCATTTT; cdr3_aa: CASSRQGSGQPQHF; clone_size: many; d_call: TRBD1; j_call: TRBJ1-5; v_call: TRBV12-3/TRBV12-4
cdr3_nt: TGTGCCAGCAGCTTCCAATCCACCGATAATGAGCAGTTCTTC; cdr3_aa: CASSFQSTDNEQFF; clone_size: few; d_call: -; j_call: TRBJ2-1; v_call: TRBV7-2
cdr3_nt: TGCGCCAGCAGCCCCACAGGGGGTGTTGTAACTGAAGCTTTCTTT; cdr3_aa: CASSPTGGVVTEAFF; clone_size: many; d_call: TRBD1; j_call: TRBJ1-1; v_call: TRBV5-1
cdr3_nt: TGTGCCAGCAGCTCGGGACTACCTTTTGGCACAGATACGCAGTATTTT; cdr3_aa: CASSSGLPFGTDTQYF; clone_size: many; d_call: TRBD2; j_call: TRBJ2-3; v_call: TRBV11-2
cdr3_nt: TGCAGTGCCAGTCGTCCGGGCAACCAAGAGACCCAGTACTTC; cdr3_aa: CSASRPGNQETQYF; clone_size: few; d_call: -; j_call: TRBJ2-5; v_call: TRBV20-1
cdr3_nt: TGTGCCAGCAGTGCGACAGGGGGCACTGAAGCTTTCTTT; cdr3_aa: CASSATGGTEAFF; clone_size: many; d_call: TRBD1; j_call: TRBJ1-1; v_call: TRBV27
cdr3_nt: TGTGCCAGCAGTGACGGGGGGCAGGTCACAGATACGCAGTATTTT; cdr3_aa: CASSDGGQVTDTQYF; clone_size: many; d_call: -; j_call: TRBJ2-3; v_call: TRBV25-1
cdr3_nt: TGTGCCAGCAGCCAAGTGATTCGGGCCGGGGAAGGTGAGCAGTTCTTC; cdr3_aa: CASSQVIRAGEGEQFF; clone_size: few; d_call: -; j_call: TRBJ2-1; v_call: TRBV3-1
cdr3_nt: TGTGCCAGCAGTGATGGTACCTCGGAGACCCAGTACTTC; cdr3_aa: CASSDGTSETQYF; clone_size: many; d_call: -; j_call: TRBJ2-5; v_call: TRBV25-1
cdr3_nt: TGTGCCAGCAGTTCGACTCCAGCCCTCTCCTACGAGCAGTACTTC; cdr3_aa: CASSSTPALSYEQYF; clone_size: many; d_call: -; j_call: TRBJ2-7; v_call: TRBV6-5
cdr3_nt: TGTGCCAGCAGCGCCCGGGGGCGGGGGGCCTCTCCGGACAATGAGCAGTTCTTC; cdr3_aa: CASSARGRGASPDNEQFF; clone_size: -; d_call: TRBD2; j_call: TRBJ2-1; v_call: TRBV7-9
cdr3_nt: TGTGCCAGCAGTTTATCGACAGGGTTGAGCGAGCAGTACTTC; cdr3_aa: CASSLSTGLSEQYF; clone_size: many; d_call: TRBD1; j_call: TRBJ2-7; v_call: TRBV27
cdr3_nt: TGCAGTGCTAGAGCTCAGCGGAGGGGGGAGACCCAGTACTTC; cdr3_aa: CSARAQRRGETQYF; clone_size: many; d_call: -; j_call: TRBJ2-5; v_call: TRBV20-1
cdr3_nt: TGCGCCAGCAGGAGGGGGGCCGGGGAGCAGTTCTTC; cdr3_aa: CASRRGAGEQFF; clone_size: many; d_call: -; j_call: TRBJ2-1; v_call: TRBV5-1
cdr3_nt: TGTGCCATCAGTTCGGGACAGGGGACAGATACGCAGTATTTT; cdr3_aa: CAISSGQGTDTQYF; clone_size: many; d_call: TRBD1; j_call: TRBJ2-3; v_call: TRBV10-3
cdr3_nt: TGTGCCAGCAGCTTTACCGGCTATGGCTACACCTTC; cdr3_aa: CASSFTGYGYTF; clone_size: few; d_call: -; j_call: TRBJ1-2; v_call: TRBV7-9
cdr3_nt: TGCGCCAGCAGCGAACAGAGCCCTCATCAAGCTGATACGCAGTATTTT; cdr3_aa: CASSEQSPHQADTQYF; clone_size: many; d_call: -; j_call: TRBJ2-3; v_call: TRBV4-3
cdr3_nt: TGCGCCAGCACTATGGGCAGCTTTAATGAAAAACTGTTTTTT; cdr3_aa: CASTMGSFNEKLFF; clone_size: few; d_call: -; j_call: TRBJ1-4; v_call: TRBV10-2
cdr3_nt: TGTGCCATCAGTGAAGAAGGGACAGGGACCTTCAGCACAGATACGCAGTATTTT; cdr3_aa: CAISEEGTGTFSTDTQYF; clone_size: few; d_call: TRBD1; j_call: TRBJ2-3; v_call: TRBV10-3
cdr3_nt: TGTGCCAGCATAGGGGGCACAGATACGCAGTATTTT; cdr3_aa: CASIGGTDTQYF; clone_size: many; d_call: -; j_call: TRBJ2-3; v_call: TRBV27
cdr3_nt: TGTGCCAGCAGCGCGCACAGGGGGCTTGGAAACACCATATATTTT; cdr3_aa: CASSAHRGLGNTIYF; clone_size: many; d_call: TRBD1; j_call: TRBJ1-3; v_call: TRBV9
cdr3_nt: TGCGCCAGCAGCCGTTACAGGGATGGCGACTATGGCTACACCTTC; cdr3_aa: CASSRYRDGDYGYTF; clone_size: few; d_call: -; j_call: TRBJ1-2; v_call: TRBV4-3
cdr3_nt: TGCGCCAGCAGCTTGGCCGGGGGAGCGGGGGTTACCACAGATACGCAGTATTTT; cdr3_aa: CASSLAGGAGVTTDTQYF; clone_size: many; d_call: TRBD2; j_call: TRBJ2-3; v_call: TRBV5-1
cdr3_nt: TGCGCCAGCAGCAGAGGGACTACCTACAATGAGCAGTTCTTC; cdr3_aa: CASSRGTTYNEQFF; clone_size: many; d_call: TRBD2; j_call: TRBJ2-1; v_call: TRBV5-1
cdr3_nt: TGTGCCAGCAGCTTGGCCCCTGGCAGGTGGCACACTGAAGCTTTCTTT; cdr3_aa: CASSLAPGRWHTEAFF; clone_size: many; d_call: -; j_call: TRBJ1-1; v_call: TRBV5-6
cdr3_nt: TGTGCCATCAGTGCCCAGGGGGCTAACGTAGATACGCAGTATTTT; cdr3_aa: CAISAQGANVDTQYF; clone_size: many; d_call: TRBD1; j_call: TRBJ2-3; v_call: TRBV10-3
cdr3_nt: TGTGCCAGCAGTTTAGCATCGGGGGGCATAGATACGCAGTATTTT; cdr3_aa: CASSLASGGIDTQYF; clone_size: many; d_call: -; j_call: TRBJ2-3; v_call: TRBV12-3/TRBV12-4
cdr3_nt: TGCGCCAGCAGCTTGGACCCGGCGGGGCAAGAGACCCAGTACTTC; cdr3_aa: CASSLDPAGQETQYF; clone_size: many; d_call: -; j_call: TRBJ2-5; v_call: TRBV5-1
cdr3_nt: TGCGCCAGCAGTACAGGTTCAAGCACCGGGGAGCTGTTTTTT; cdr3_aa: CASSTGSSTGELFF; clone_size: many; d_call: -; j_call: TRBJ2-2; v_call: TRBV5-1
cdr3_nt: TGTGCCAGCAGTTTAATAGCCCTAGCGGGCACCGGGGAGCTGTTTTTT; cdr3_aa: CASSLIALAGTGELFF; clone_size: many; d_call: TRBD2; j_call: TRBJ2-2; v_call: TRBV27
cdr3_nt: TGTGCCAGCAGGACGTCGGGGCGCGTCGAAGGCTACACCTTC; cdr3_aa: CASRTSGRVEGYTF; clone_size: many; d_call: -; j_call: TRBJ1-2; v_call: TRBV2
cdr3_nt: TGTGCCAGCAGCTTTTCGGTGCAAGAGACCCAGTACTTC; cdr3_aa: CASSFSVQETQYF; clone_size: many; d_call: -; j_call: TRBJ2-5; v_call: TRBV7-3
cdr3_nt: TGCGCCAGCAGCCAAGATCTGCGTCGGGGGGGCCGGTTGCAGCCCCAGCATTTT; cdr3_aa: CASSQDLRRGGRLQPQHF; clone_size: many; d_call: -; j_call: TRBJ1-5; v_call: TRBV4-1
cdr3_nt: TGTGCCAGCAGCTTAGACCCTCTAGCGGGCCTCACAGATACGCAGTATTTT; cdr3_aa: CASSLDPLAGLTDTQYF; clone_size: many; d_call: TRBD2; j_call: TRBJ2-3; v_call: TRBV11-2
cdr3_nt: TGTGCCAGCAGCTTAGCACGGGGGGATGTCACAGATACGCAGTATTTT; cdr3_aa: CASSLARGDVTDTQYF; clone_size: many; d_call: TRBD2; j_call: TRBJ2-3; v_call: TRBV7-2
cdr3_nt: TGCAGTGCTAGCCTCGGGACGGCGGGGGAGACCCAGTACTTC; cdr3_aa: CSASLGTAGETQYF; clone_size: many; d_call: -; j_call: TRBJ2-5; v_call: TRBV20-1
cdr3_nt: TGCGCCAGCAGCCAAGATCTACCCTCGGACATTCAGTACTTC; cdr3_aa: CASSQDLPSDIQYF; clone_size: many; d_call: -; j_call: TRBJ2-4; v_call: TRBV4-3
cdr3_nt: TGTGCCAGCAGCAAGACCCAGGGGCTCCAAGAGACCCAGTACTTC; cdr3_aa: CASSKTQGLQETQYF; clone_size: -; d_call: -; j_call: TRBJ2-5; v_call: TRBV7-7
cdr3_nt: TGTGCCAGCAGCTTATCCGCGGGGTTAAGCACAGATACGCAGTATTTT; cdr3_aa: CASSLSAGLSTDTQYF; clone_size: many; d_call: -; j_call: TRBJ2-3; v_call: TRBV7-3
cdr3_nt: TGCGCCAGCAGCTGGGGACATGGGGCGACTGAAGCTTTCTTT; cdr3_aa: CASSWGHGATEAFF; clone_size: many; d_call: -; j_call: TRBJ1-1; v_call: TRBV5-1
cdr3_nt: TGTGCCAGCAGCTCCGACAATGAGCAGTTCTTC; cdr3_aa: CASSSDNEQFF; clone_size: many; d_call: -; j_call: TRBJ2-1; v_call: TRBV7-6
cdr3_nt: TGCAGTGCCGAGAACCGGGCCAAAAGCTACAATGAGCAGTTCTTC; cdr3_aa: CSAENRAKSYNEQFF; clone_size: many; d_call: -; j_call: TRBJ2-1; v_call: TRBV20-1